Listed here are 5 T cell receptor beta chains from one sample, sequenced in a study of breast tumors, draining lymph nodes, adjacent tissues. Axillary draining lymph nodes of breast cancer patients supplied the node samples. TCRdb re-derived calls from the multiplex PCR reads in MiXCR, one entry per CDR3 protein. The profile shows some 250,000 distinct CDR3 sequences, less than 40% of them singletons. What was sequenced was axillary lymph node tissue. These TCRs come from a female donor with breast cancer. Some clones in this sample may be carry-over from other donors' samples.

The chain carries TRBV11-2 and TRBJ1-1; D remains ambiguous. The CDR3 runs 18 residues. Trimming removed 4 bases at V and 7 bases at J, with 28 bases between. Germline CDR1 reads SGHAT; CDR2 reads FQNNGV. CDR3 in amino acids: CASSSGRRTLITRLEAFF. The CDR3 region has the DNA TGTGCCAGCAGCTCGGGGAGAAGAACACTGATAACACGGCTTGAAGCTTTCTTT.

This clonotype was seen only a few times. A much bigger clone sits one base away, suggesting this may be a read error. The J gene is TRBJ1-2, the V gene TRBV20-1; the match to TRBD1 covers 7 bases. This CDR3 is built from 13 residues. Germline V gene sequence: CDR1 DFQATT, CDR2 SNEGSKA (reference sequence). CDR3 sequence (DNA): TGCAGTGCCCAAACACAGGGGACCTATGCCTACACCTTC. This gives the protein CSAQTQGTYAYTF.

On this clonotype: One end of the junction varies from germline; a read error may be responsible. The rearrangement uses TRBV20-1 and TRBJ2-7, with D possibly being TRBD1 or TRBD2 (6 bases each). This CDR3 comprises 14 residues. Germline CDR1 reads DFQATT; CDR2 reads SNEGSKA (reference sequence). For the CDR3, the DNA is TGCAGTGCTCAGCAGCCGGGGGCCTCCTCCGAGCAGTACTTC. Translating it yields CSAQQPGASSEQYF.

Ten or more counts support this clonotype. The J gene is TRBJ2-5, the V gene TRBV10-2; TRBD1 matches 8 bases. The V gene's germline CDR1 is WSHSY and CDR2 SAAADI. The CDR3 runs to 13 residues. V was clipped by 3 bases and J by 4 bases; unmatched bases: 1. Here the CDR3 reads CASSETGGETQYF. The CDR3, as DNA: TGCGCCAGCAGTGAAACAGGGGGAGAGACCCAGTACTTC.

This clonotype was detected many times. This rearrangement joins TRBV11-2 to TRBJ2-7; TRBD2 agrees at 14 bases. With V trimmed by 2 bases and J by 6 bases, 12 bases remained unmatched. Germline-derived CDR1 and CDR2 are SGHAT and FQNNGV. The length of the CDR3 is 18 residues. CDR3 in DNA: TGTGCCAGCAGCTTAAGGCCGCCGGGACTAGCGGGAGCGGGCGAGCAGTACTTC. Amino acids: CASSLRPPGLAGAGEQYF.